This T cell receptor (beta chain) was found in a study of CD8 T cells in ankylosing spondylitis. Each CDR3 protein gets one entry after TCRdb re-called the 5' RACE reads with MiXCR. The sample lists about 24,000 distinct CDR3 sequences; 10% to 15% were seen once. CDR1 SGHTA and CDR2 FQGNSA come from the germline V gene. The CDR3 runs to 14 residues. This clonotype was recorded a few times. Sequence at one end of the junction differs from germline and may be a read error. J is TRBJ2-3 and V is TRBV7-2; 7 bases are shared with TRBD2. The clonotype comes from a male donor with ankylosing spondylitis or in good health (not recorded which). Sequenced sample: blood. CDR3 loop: CASSIAGDTDTQYF. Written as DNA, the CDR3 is TGTGCCAGCAGCATAGCGGGCGACACAGATACGCAGTATTTT. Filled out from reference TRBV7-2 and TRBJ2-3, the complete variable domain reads GAGVSQSPSNKVTEKGKDVELRCDPISGHTALYWYRQSLGQGLEFLIYFQGNSAPDKSGLPSDRFSAERTGGSVSTLTIQRTQQEDSAVYLCASSIAGDTDTQYFGPGTRLTVL.